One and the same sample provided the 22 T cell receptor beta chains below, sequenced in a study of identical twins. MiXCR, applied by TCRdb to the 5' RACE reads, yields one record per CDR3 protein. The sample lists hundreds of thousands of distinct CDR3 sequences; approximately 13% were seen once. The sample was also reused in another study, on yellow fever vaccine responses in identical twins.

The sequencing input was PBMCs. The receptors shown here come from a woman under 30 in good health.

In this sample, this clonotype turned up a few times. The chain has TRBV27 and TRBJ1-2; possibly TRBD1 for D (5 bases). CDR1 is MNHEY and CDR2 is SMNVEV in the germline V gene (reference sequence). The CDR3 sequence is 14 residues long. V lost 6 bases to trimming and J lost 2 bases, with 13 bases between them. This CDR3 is CASSAAGRNYGYTF. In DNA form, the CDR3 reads TGTGCCAGCAGCGCCGCGGGACGGAACTATGGCTACACCTTC.

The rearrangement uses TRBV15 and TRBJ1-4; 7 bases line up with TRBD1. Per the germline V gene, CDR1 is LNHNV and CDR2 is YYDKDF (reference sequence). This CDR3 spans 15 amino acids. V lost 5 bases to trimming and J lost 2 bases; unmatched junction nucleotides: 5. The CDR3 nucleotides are TGTGCCACCAGCCAGGGGGTTGCGACTAATGAAAAACTGTTTTTT. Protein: CATSQGVATNEKLFF.

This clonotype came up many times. The CDR3 bases are TGTGCCACCAACCGGGGTAGGGGGGACGAGCAGTTCTTC. This codes for CATNRGRGDEQFF. The genes are TRBV24-1 and TRBJ2-1; TRBD1 or TRBD2 may be the D gene (6 bases each). CDR3 size: 13 residues. Germline CDR1 reads KGHDR; CDR2 reads SFDVKD. V shed 8 bases and J shed 10 bases, with 17 bases lying between them.

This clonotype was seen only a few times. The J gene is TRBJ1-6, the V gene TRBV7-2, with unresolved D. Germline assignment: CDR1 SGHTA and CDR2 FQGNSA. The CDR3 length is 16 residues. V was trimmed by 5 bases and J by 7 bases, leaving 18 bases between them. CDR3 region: CASSQRSRAGNSPLHF. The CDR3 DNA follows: TGTGCCAGCAGCCAGCGATCTAGGGCGGGGAATTCACCCCTCCACTTT.

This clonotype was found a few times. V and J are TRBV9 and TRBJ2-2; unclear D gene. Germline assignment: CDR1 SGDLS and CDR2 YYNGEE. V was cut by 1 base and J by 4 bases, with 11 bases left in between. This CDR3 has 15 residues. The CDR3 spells CASSVNPAATGELFF. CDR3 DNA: TGTGCCAGCAGCGTAAATCCGGCTGCCACCGGGGAGCTGTTTTTT.

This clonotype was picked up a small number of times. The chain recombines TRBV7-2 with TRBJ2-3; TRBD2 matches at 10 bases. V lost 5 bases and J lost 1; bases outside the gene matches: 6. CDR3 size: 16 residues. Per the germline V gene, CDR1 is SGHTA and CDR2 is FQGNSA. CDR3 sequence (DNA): TGTGCCAGCAGCAGCTTCGGGACTAGCGGCACAGATACGCAGTATTTT. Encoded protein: CASSSFGTSGTDTQYF.

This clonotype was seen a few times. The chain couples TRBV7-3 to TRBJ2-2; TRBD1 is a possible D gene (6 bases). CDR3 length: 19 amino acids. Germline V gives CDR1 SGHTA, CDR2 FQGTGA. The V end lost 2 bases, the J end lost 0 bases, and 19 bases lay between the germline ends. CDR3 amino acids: CASSLGDTGRPSNTGELFF. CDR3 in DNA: TGTGCCAGCAGCTTAGGAGATACAGGGCGCCCATCGAACACCGGGGAGCTGTTTTTT.

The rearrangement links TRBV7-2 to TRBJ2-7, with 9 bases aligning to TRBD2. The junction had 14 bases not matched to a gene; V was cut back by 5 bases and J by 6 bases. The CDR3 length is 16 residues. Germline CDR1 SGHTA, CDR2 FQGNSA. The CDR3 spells CASSQYPGTSRVEQYF. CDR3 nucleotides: TGTGCCAGCAGCCAATATCCCGGGACTAGCCGGGTCGAGCAGTACTTC.

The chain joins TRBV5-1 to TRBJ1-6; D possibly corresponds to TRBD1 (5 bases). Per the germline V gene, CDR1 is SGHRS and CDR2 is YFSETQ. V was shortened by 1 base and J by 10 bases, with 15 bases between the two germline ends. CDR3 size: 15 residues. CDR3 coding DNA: TGCGCCAGCAGCTTGTCAGGGAACTTTTACTCACCCCTCCACTTT. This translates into CASSLSGNFYSPLHF.

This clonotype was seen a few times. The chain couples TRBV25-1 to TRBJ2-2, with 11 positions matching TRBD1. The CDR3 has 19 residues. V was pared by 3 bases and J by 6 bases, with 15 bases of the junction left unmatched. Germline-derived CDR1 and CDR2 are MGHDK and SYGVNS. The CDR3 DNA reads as TGTGCCAGCAGTGAGCCTGGGACAGGGGGAAGGTATTGGGCCGGGGAGCTGTTTTTT. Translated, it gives CASSEPGTGGRYWAGELFF. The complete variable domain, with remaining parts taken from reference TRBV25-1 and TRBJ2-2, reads EADIYQTPRYLVIGTGKKITLECSQTMGHDKMYWYQQDPGMELHLIHYSYGVNSTEKGDLSSESTVSRIRTEHFPLTLESARPSHTSQYLCASSEPGTGGRYWAGELFFGEGSRLTVL.

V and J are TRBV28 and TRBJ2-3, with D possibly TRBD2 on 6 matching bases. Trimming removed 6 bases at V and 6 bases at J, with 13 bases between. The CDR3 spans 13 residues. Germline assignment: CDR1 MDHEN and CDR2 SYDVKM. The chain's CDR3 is CASRLPGGDTQYF. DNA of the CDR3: TGTGCCAGCAGACTACCTGGGGGGGATACGCAGTATTTT.

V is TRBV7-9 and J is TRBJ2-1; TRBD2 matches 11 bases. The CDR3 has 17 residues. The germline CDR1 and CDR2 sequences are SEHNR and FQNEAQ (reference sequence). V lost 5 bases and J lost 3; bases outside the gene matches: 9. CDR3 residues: CASSPQPGLAGYNEQFF. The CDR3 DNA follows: TGTGCCAGCAGCCCACAACCTGGACTAGCGGGCTACAATGAGCAGTTCTTC.

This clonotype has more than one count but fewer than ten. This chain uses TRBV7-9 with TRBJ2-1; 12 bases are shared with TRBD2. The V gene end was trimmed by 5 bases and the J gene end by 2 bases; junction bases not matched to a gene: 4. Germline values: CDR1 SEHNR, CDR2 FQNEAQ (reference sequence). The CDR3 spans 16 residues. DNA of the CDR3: TGTGCCAGCAGCCAACTAGCGGGGGGAGCCTACAATGAGCAGTTCTTC. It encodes CASSQLAGGAYNEQFF.

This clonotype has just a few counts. The DNA for the CDR3 is TGTGCCAGCAGCTTAGGTCGAGGGTGGGAAGAGACCCAGTACTTC. It yields the protein CASSLGRGWEETQYF. The V call is TRBV7-7, the J call TRBJ2-5, with TRBD2 as a possible D gene (5 bases). The CDR3 totals 15 residues. Trimming stripped 1 base from V and 3 bases from J, with 12 bases between. CDR1 is SSHAT, CDR2 FNYEAQ, per germline (reference sequence).

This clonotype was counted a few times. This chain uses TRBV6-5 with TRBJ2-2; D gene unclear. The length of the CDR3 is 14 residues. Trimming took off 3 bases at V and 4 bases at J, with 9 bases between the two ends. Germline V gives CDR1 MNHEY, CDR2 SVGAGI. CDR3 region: CASSYAAPTGELFF. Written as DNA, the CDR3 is TGTGCCAGCAGTTATGCGGCCCCCACCGGGGAGCTGTTTTTT.

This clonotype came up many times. In DNA form, the CDR3 reads TGTGCCAGCAGCTTGGGATACTTGGCCTACGAGCAGTACGTC. Its translation is CASSLGYLAYEQYV. The J gene is TRBJ2-7, the V gene TRBV7-8; D uncertain. The CDR3 covers 14 residues. CDR1 and CDR2 from the germline V gene are SGHVS and FQNEAQ. Trimming removed 3 bases from V and 2 bases from J, with 11 bases in between.

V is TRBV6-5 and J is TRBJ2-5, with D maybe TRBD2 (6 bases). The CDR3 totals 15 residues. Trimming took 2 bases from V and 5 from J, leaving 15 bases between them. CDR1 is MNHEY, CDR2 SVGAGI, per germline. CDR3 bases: TGTGCCAGCAGTTACGGAGGAGGGGTCGGGGAGACCCAGTACTTC. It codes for CASSYGGGVGETQYF.

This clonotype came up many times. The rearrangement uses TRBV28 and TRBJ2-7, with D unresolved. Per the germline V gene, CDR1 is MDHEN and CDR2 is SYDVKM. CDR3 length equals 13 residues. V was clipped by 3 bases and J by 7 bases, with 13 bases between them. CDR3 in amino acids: CASSFGPHQEQYV. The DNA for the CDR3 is TGTGCCAGCAGTTTCGGCCCTCACCAGGAGCAGTACGTC.

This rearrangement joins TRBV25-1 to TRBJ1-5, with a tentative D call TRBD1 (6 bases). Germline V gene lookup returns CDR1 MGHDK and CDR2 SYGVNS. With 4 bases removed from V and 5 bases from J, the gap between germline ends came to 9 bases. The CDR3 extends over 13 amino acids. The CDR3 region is CASSAAGDQPQHF. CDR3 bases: TGTGCCAGCAGTGCGGCAGGGGATCAGCCCCAGCATTTT.

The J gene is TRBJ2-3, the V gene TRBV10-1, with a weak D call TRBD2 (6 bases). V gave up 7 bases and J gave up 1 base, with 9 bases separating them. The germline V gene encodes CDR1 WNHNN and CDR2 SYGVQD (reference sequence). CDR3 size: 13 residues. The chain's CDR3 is CASNGGGTDTQYF. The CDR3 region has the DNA TGCGCCAGCAACGGCGGGGGCACAGATACGCAGTATTTT.

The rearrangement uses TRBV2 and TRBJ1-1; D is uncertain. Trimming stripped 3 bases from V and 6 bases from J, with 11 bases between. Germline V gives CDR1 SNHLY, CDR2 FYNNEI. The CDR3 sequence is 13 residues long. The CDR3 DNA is TGTGCCAGCAGTGATTGGGTAGGGCCTGAAGCTTTCTTT. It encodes CASSDWVGPEAFF.

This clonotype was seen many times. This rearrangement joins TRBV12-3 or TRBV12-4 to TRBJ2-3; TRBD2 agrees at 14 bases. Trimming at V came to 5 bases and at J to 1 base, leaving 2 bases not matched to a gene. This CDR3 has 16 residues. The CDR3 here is CASSLGLAGGTDTQYF. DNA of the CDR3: TGTGCCAGCAGTCTGGGACTAGCGGGGGGCACAGATACGCAGTATTTT.